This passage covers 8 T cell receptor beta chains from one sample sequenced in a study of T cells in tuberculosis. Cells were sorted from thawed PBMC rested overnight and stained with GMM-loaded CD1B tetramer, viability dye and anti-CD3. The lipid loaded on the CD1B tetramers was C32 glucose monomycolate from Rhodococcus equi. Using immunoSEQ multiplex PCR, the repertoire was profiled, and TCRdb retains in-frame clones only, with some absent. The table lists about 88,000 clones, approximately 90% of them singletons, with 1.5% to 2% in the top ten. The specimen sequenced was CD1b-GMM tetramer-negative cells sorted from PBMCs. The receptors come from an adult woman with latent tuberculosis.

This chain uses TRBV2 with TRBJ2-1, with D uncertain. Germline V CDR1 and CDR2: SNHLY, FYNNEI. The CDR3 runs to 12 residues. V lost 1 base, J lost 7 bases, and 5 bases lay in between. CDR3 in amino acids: CASSEGHNEQFF. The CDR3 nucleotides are TGTGCCAGCAGTGAAGGGCATAATGAGCAGTTCTTC. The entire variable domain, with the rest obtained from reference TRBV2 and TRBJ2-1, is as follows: EPEVTQTPSHQVTQMGQEVILRCVPISNHLYFYWYRQILGQKVEFLVSFYNNEISEKSEIFDDQFSVERPDGSNFTLKIRSTKLEDSAMYFCASSEGHNEQFFGPGTRLTVL.

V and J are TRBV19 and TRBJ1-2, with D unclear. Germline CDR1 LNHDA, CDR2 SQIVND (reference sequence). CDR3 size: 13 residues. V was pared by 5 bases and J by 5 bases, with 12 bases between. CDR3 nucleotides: TGTGCCAGTAGTTCCCGGAGAACTTATGGCTACACCTTC. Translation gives CASSSRRTYGYTF.

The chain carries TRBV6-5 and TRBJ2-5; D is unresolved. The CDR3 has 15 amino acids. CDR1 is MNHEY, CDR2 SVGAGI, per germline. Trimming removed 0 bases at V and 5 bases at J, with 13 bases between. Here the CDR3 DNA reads TGTGCCAGCAGTTACTCAAGACTGACTCTGGAGACCCAGTACTTC. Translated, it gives CASSYSRLTLETQYF.

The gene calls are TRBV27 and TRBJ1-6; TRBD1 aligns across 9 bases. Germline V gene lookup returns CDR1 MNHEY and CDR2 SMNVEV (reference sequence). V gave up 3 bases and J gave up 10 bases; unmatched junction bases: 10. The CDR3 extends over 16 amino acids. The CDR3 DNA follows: TGTGCCAGCAGTTTTGAACGGGGACAGGGAAAATCACCCCTCCACTTT. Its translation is CASSFERGQGKSPLHF.

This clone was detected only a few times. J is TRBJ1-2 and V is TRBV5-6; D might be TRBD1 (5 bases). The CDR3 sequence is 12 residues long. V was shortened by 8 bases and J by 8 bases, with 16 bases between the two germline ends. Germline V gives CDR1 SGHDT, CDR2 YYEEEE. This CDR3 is CASRWGEGGYTF. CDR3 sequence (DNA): TGTGCCAGTCGCTGGGGGGAAGGCGGCTACACCTTC.

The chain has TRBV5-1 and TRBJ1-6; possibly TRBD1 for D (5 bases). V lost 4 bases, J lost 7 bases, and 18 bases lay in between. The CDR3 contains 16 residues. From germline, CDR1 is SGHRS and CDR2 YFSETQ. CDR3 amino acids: CASSVGPGYENSPLHF. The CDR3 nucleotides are TGCGCCAGCAGCGTAGGACCAGGGTATGAGAATTCACCCCTCCACTTT. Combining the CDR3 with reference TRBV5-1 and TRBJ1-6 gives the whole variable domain KAGVTQTPRYLIKTRGQQVTLSCSPISGHRSVSWYQQTPGQGLQFLFEYFSETQRNKGNFPGRFSGRQFSNSRSEMNVSTLELGDSALYLCASSVGPGYENSPLHFGNGTRLTVT.

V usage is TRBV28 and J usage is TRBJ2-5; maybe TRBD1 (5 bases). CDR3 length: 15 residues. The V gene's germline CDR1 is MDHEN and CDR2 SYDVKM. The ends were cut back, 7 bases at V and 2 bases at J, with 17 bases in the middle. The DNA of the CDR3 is TGTGCCAGCAAACGGACAACCCCCTCACAAGAGACCCAGTACTTC. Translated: CASKRTTPSQETQYF.

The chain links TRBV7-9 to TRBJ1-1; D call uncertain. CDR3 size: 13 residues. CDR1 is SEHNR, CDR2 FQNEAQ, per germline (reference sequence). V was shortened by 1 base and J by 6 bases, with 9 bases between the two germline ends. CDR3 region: CASSLEGASEAFF. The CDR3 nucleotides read TGTGCCAGCAGCTTAGAGGGAGCATCTGAAGCTTTCTTT. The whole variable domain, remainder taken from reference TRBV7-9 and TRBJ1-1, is DTGVSQNPRHKITKRGQNVTFRCDPISEHNRLYWYRQTLGQGPEFLTYFQNEAQLEKSRLLSDRFSAERPKGSFSTLEIQRTEQGDSAMYLCASSLEGASEAFFGQGTRLTVV.